One and the same sample provided the 9 T cell receptor beta chains below, sequenced in a study of blood T cell repertoires in COVID-19. Repertoires were generated with immunoSEQ multiplex PCR, while TCRdb's copy carries only in-frame clones and drops some. The data hold about 140,000 clones, with about 87% observed a single time. Sequences were obtained from peripheral blood. The receptors originated from a man between 60 and 75 years old with active or convalescent COVID-19.

The chain recombines TRBV28 with TRBJ2-7, with 8 bases identical to TRBD1. This CDR3 is 13 amino acids long. With V trimmed by 7 bases and J by 4 bases, 6 bases remained unmatched. Germline V lookup: CDR1 MDHEN, CDR2 SYDVKM. CDR3 in amino acids: CASTGGALYEQYF. The CDR3 DNA reads as TGTGCCAGCACAGGGGGCGCATTATACGAGCAGTACTTC.

This chain joins TRBV4-1 and TRBJ2-5; a possible D gene is TRBD2 (6 bases). Germline V gives CDR1 MGHRA, CDR2 YSYEKL. This CDR3 comprises 16 residues. Trimming left V 2 bases short and J 1 base short, with 14 bases between. CDR3 in amino acids: CASSQSVAVGQETQYF. CDR3 bases: TGCGCCAGCAGCCAATCTGTAGCGGTGGGCCAAGAGACCCAGTACTTC.

The chain links TRBV5-1 to TRBJ2-5, with D unresolved. Between the trimmed V and J ends, which lost 0 bases and 5 bases, there was a span of 5 bases. Germline V gives CDR1 SGHRS, CDR2 YFSETQ. CDR3 length: 12 amino acids. The CDR3 here is CASSLARETQYF. As DNA, the CDR3 is TGCGCCAGCAGCTTGGCCCGGGAGACCCAGTACTTC.

The chain uses TRBV6-6 and TRBJ1-2; 8 bases fit TRBD1. Germline V gives CDR1 MNHNY, CDR2 SVGAGI (reference sequence). Unmatched junction bases numbered 3, after V lost 0 bases and J lost 0 bases. The CDR3 length is 16 residues. The CDR3 loop is CASSYSDRAPNYGYTF. CDR3 DNA: TGTGCCAGCAGTTACTCGGACAGGGCCCCTAACTATGGCTACACCTTC.

This clone was counted a few times. CDR3 region: CASTVKGTTNEKLFF. The CDR3 DNA follows: TGTGCCAGCACCGTGAAGGGGACAACTAATGAAAAACTGTTTTTT. The chain recombines TRBV2 with TRBJ1-4, with D perhaps matching TRBD1 (5 bases). V lost 7 bases to trimming and J lost 0 bases, with 12 bases between them. There are 15 residues in the CDR3. Per the germline V gene, CDR1 is SNHLY and CDR2 is FYNNEI.

This chain connects TRBV5-1 to TRBJ2-7; 7 bases match TRBD1. V lost 0 bases, J lost 5 bases, and 5 bases stayed unmatched. The CDR3 is 14 amino acids. Per germline, CDR1 SGHRS and CDR2 YFSETQ. CDR3 nucleotide sequence: TGCGCCAGCAGCTTGGGACAGGGAGCAAACGAGCAGTACTTC. This gives the protein CASSLGQGANEQYF.

The V gene is TRBV18, the J gene TRBJ2-1, with D perhaps TRBD2 (6 bases). The CDR3 contains 17 residues. Germline CDR1 and CDR2: KGHSH and LQKENI. Trimming shortened V by 2 bases and J by 3 bases, and 17 bases separated the two germline ends. CDR3 sequence (DNA): TGTGCCAGCTCACCAGATCGGCGGGATCCTAACTACAATGAGCAGTTCTTC. It encodes CASSPDRRDPNYNEQFF.

This clone came up a few times. The chain has TRBV28 and TRBJ1-5, with 8 bases lining up with TRBD1. The junction had 13 bases not matched to a gene; V was cut back by 6 bases and J by 6 bases. The germline V gene encodes CDR1 MDHEN and CDR2 SYDVKM. The CDR3 is 16 amino acids. CDR3 in amino acids: CASSQIGQGESQPQHF. The DNA of the CDR3 is TGTGCCAGCAGCCAAATAGGACAGGGTGAGAGTCAGCCCCAGCATTTT.

As concerns this clone: This CDR3 fails to terminate in the conserved phenylalanine or tryptophan, so it likely reflects a read error. The chain recombines TRBV27 with TRBJ1-2; D gene uncertain. The V gene's germline CDR1 is MNHEY and CDR2 SMNVEV (reference sequence). Trimming pared 3 bases from V and 2 bases from J, leaving 7 bases between. The CDR3 covers 13 residues. CDR3 amino acids: CASSFGWNYGYTS. As DNA, the CDR3 is TGTGCCAGCAGTTTCGGCTGGAACTATGGCTACACCTCC.